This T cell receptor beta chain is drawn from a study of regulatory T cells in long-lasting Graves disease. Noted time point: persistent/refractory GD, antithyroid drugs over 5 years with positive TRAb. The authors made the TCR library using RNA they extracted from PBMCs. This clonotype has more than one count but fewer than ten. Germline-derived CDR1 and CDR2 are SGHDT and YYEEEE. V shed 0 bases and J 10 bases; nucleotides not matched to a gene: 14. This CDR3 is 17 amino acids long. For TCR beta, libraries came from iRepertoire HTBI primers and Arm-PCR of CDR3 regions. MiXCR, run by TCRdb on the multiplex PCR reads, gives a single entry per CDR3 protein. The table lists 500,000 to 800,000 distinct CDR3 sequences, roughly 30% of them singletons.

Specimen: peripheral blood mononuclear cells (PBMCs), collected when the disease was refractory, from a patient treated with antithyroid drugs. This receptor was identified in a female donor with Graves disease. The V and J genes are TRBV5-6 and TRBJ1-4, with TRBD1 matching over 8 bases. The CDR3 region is CASSLGGTGSTIGKLFF. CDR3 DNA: TGTGCCAGCAGCTTGGGAGGGACAGGTTCGACAATTGGAAAACTGTTTTTT. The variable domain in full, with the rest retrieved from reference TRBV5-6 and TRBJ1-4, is DAGVTQSPTHLIKTRGQQVTLRCSPKSGHDTVSWYQQALGQGPQFIFQYYEEEERQRGNFPDRFSGHQFPNYSSELNVNALLLGDSALYLCASSLGGTGSTIGKLFFGSGTQLSVL.